This TCR beta chain was found in a study of read filtering for tumor transcriptome and immune sequencing. Study at large: Whole-transcriptome libraries were prepared after DNase treatment.

This clonotype was recorded at least ten times. Its target is not known. Molecular barcoded adaptors covering alpha/delta and beta/gamma chains were used on around 370 ng RNA. TCRdb analysed the reads with MiXCR anew, one entry per CDR3 protein. The table lists around 31,000 distinct CDR3 sequences, around 18% of them singletons. Trimming removed 1 base at V and 9 bases at J, with 6 bases between. From germline, CDR1 is SNHLY and CDR2 FYNNEI. CDR3 length: 11 residues. Study-wide results and caveats: This fraction held mixed bone marrow immune cells after CD138-negative sorting. IR-seq and RNA-seq agreed better without single-read clonotypes. In IR-seq, single-read clonotypes were around 80% of clonotypes but approximately 3.2% of reads.

The chain employs TRBV2 and TRBJ2-5; the D gene is possibly TRBD1 (5 bases). Sequencing was done on a sample of a population of CD138-negative cells sorted from bone marrow. The origin of this receptor is a donor at least 40 years old with multiple myeloma. The chain's CDR3 is CASSEETAQYF. The CDR3 bases are TGTGCCAGCAGTGAAGAGACAGCCCAGTACTTC. The complete variable domain, with remaining parts taken from reference TRBV2 and TRBJ2-5, reads EPEVTQTPSHQVTQMGQEVILRCVPISNHLYFYWYRQILGQKVEFLVSFYNNEISEKSEIFDDQFSVERPDGSNFTLKIRSTKLEDSAMYFCASSEETAQYFGPGTRLLVL.